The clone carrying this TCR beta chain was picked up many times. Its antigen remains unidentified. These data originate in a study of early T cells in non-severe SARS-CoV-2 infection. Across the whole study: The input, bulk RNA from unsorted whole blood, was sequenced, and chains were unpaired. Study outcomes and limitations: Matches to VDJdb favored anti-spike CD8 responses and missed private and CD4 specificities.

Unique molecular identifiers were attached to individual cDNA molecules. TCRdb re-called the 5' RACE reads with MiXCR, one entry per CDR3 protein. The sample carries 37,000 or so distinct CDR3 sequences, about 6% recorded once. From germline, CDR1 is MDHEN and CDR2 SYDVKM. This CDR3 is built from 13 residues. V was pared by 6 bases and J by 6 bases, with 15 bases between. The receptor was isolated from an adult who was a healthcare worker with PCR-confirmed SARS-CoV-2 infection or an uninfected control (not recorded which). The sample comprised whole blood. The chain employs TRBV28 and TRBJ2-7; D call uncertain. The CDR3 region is CASSPGPGREQYF. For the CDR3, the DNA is TGTGCCAGCAGCCCAGGACCGGGCCGCGAGCAGTACTTC. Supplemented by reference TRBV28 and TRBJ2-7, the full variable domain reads DVKVTQSSRYLVKRTGEKVFLECVQDMDHENMFWYRQDPGLGLRLIYFSYDVKMKEKGDIPEGYSVSREKKERFSLILESASTNQTSMYLCASSPGPGREQYFGPGTRLTVT.